The 29 T cell receptor beta chains below were found in one sample sequenced in a study of Graves' ophthalmopathy and Graves' hyperthyroidism. Amplification targeted the TCR beta CDR3 regions, with RNA transcripts as the source material. First-round RT-PCR employed HTBI primers, with a second-round multiplex PCR after it. TCRdb re-analysed the multiplex PCR reads in MiXCR, keeping a single row per CDR3 protein. The repertoire holds more than 1,000,000 distinct CDR3 sequences, less than 45% seen once, with more than 9.5% in the top ten. Sequenced sample: peripheral blood or thyroid tissue (not recorded which). These receptors were taken from an adult man with Graves' hyperthyroidism.

The chain carries TRBV5-6 and TRBJ1-4, with a weak D call TRBD1 (6 bases). Germline V gene lookup returns CDR1 SGHDT and CDR2 YYEEEE. V was cut by 0 bases and J by 10 bases, with 10 bases left in between. The CDR3 totals 13 residues. The CDR3 spells CASSLDRVAKLFF. The CDR3 nucleotides read TGTGCCAGCAGCTTGGACAGGGTGGCAAAACTGTTTTTT. Complete variable domain (other parts from reference TRBV5-6 and TRBJ1-4): DAGVTQSPTHLIKTRGQQVTLRCSPKSGHDTVSWYQQALGQGPQFIFQYYEEEERQRGNFPDRFSGHQFPNYSSELNVNALLLGDSALYLCASSLDRVAKLFFGSGTQLSVL.

This clonotype was counted a few times. The chain uses TRBV5-1 and TRBJ2-2, with 7 bases that match TRBD2. Per germline, CDR1 SGHRS and CDR2 YFSETQ. The CDR3 extends over 16 amino acids. The V gene end was trimmed by 4 bases and the J gene end by 3 bases; junction bases not matched to a gene: 9. CDR3 nucleotides: TGCGCCAGCAGCCTGACGGGGGGACGCTACACCGGGGAGCTGTTTTTT. Translating it yields CASSLTGGRYTGELFF.

Note on this clonotype: At one end the junction does not follow the germline gene, possibly because of a read error. The chain couples TRBV7-8 to TRBJ1-5; 9 bases line up with TRBD1. From germline, CDR1 is SGHVS and CDR2 FQNEAQ. CDR3 size: 17 residues. The CDR3 loop reads CAGSRGHGQGPGWPQHF. The DNA for the CDR3 is TGTGCCGGCAGTAGGGGCCATGGACAGGGGCCTGGATGGCCCCAGCATTTT.

This chain uses TRBV12-3 or TRBV12-4 with TRBJ1-1; D remains unclear. Trimming took 2 bases from V and 7 from J, leaving 14 bases between them. The CDR3 loop spans 14 amino acids. The CDR3 is CASSLMSVGIEAFF. CDR3 bases: TGTGCCAGCAGTTTAATGTCAGTGGGGATTGAAGCTTTCTTT.

The chain joins TRBV2 to TRBJ1-2; tentatively, D is TRBD1 (5 bases). V lost 11 bases and J 2 bases, leaving 12 bases between the germline ends. Germline loops: CDR1 SNHLY, CDR2 FYNNEI. CDR3 length: 12 amino acids. CDR3: CAGLGQNYGYTF. For the CDR3, the DNA is TGTGCCGGATTAGGACAAAACTATGGCTACACCTTC.

J is TRBJ1-1 and V is TRBV29-1, with a tentative D call TRBD1 (5 bases). The V end lost 4 bases, the J end lost 4 bases, and 10 bases lay between the germline ends. The CDR3 spans 12 residues. CDR1 SQVTM and CDR2 ANQGSEA come from the germline V gene. The CDR3 reads CSVGGAVTEAFF. In DNA, the CDR3 is TGCAGCGTTGGGGGCGCCGTCACTGAAGCTTTCTTT.

This chain links TRBV7-2 with TRBJ2-2; D remains ambiguous. Germline CDR1 and CDR2: SGHTA and FQGNSA. The CDR3 length is 12 residues. The V and J ends lost 11 bases and 7 bases respectively, with 14 bases between them. The CDR3 nucleotides read TGTGCCTGGAGTGTACTGCACGGGGAGCTGTTTTTT. Translated: CAWSVLHGELFF.

As to this clonotype: This could be a read error, since a much larger clone is one nucleotide away. This chain uses TRBV7-7 with TRBJ2-7; 10 bases are a match to TRBD1. Germline CDR1 SSHAT, CDR2 FNYEAQ (reference sequence). The CDR3 runs to 16 residues. CDR3 residues: CASSPFPGQGTHEQCF. DNA for the CDR3: TGTGCCAGCAGCCCTTTTCCGGGACAGGGGACCCACGAGCAGTGCTTC.

Many counts were recorded for this clonotype. Written as DNA, the CDR3 is TGCAGCGTTGCCGCGACAGTGACCCAAGAGACCCAGTACTTC. Residues: CSVAATVTQETQYF. The chain links TRBV29-1 to TRBJ2-5, with a tentative D call TRBD1 (5 bases). CDR1 is SQVTM, CDR2 ANQGSEA, per germline. CDR3 length: 14 amino acids. The V and J ends lost 4 bases and 1 base respectively, with 13 bases between them.

This clonotype has a count of ten or more. The V and J genes are TRBV14 and TRBJ1-6; no clear D gene. Trimming took off 0 bases at V and 10 bases at J, with 19 bases between the two ends. Germline loops: CDR1 SGHDN, CDR2 FVKESK. The CDR3 length is 17 residues. The CDR3 here is CASSQDVGLRAGSPLHF. In DNA form, the CDR3 reads TGTGCCAGCAGCCAAGATGTAGGGTTGCGCGCTGGGTCACCCCTCCACTTT. The full variable domain, with the rest looked up from reference TRBV14 and TRBJ1-6, is EAGVTQFPSHSVIEKGQTVTLRCDPISGHDNLYWYRRVMGKEIKFLLHFVKESKQDESGMPNNRFLAERTGGTYSTLKVQPAELEDSGVYFCASSQDVGLRAGSPLHFGNGTRLTVT.

The chain joins TRBV9 to TRBJ2-3; no clear D. V dropped 2 bases and J dropped 12 bases, with 16 bases sitting between them. The length of the CDR3 is 13 residues. Germline V gene data show CDR1 as SGDLS and CDR2 as YYNGEE. CDR3 loop: CASSVEGLDGQYF. In DNA form, the CDR3 reads TGTGCCAGCAGCGTTGAAGGGCTAGATGGTCAGTATTTT. The variable domain in full, with the rest retrieved from reference TRBV9 and TRBJ2-3, is DSGVTQTPKHLITATGQRVTLRCSPRSGDLSVYWYQQSLDQGLQFLIQYYNGEERAKGNILERFSAQQFPDLHSELNLSSLELGDSALYFCASSVEGLDGQYFGPGTRLTVL.

The genes are TRBV24-1 and TRBJ2-7, with TRBD1 as a possible D gene (5 bases). Germline V lookup: CDR1 KGHDR, CDR2 SFDVKD. The germline V and J ends were trimmed by 3 bases and 3 bases, with 14 bases remaining between them. The CDR3 has 15 amino acids. In DNA, the CDR3 is TGTGCCACCAGTGATGCAGCAGGGTTGGGCTACGAGCAGTACTTC. As protein: CATSDAAGLGYEQYF.

This clonotype was seen many times. The CDR3 DNA reads as TGCGCCAGCAGCTTGGACGTAGGTAGCAATCAGCCCCAGCATTTT. It codes for CASSLDVGSNQPQHF. The chain is built from TRBV5-1 and TRBJ1-5; D not certain. The germline gives CDR1 SGHRS, CDR2 YFSETQ. Trimming removed 0 bases from V and 0 bases from J, with 7 bases in between. This CDR3 spans 15 amino acids.

This clonotype has just one count. A read error may account for a junction end that differs from germline. The rearrangement joins TRBV10-2 to TRBJ1-1; D is ambiguous. The germline V gene encodes CDR1 WSHSY and CDR2 SAAADI. This CDR3 comprises 13 residues. CDR3: CASTGLNQAEAFF. The CDR3 region has the DNA TGTGCCAGCACCGGCCTCAATCAGGCTGAAGCTTTCTTT.

This clonotype was seen repeatedly, ten times or more. The gene calls are TRBV20-1 and TRBJ1-2; 7 bases agree with TRBD1. The CDR3 runs to 14 residues. CDR1 DFQATT and CDR2 SNEGSKA come from the germline V gene (reference sequence). After removal of 0 bases from V and 7 bases from J, the junction contained 8 bases not matched to a gene. The CDR3 region has the DNA TGCAGTGCTAGAGATTTGATAGGGGGCAGTGGCTACACCTTC. Its translation is CSARDLIGGSGYTF.

This clonotype was seen at least ten times. This sequence joins TRBV2 and TRBJ1-1; 7 bases fit TRBD1. V dropped 2 bases and J dropped 6; count of bases not matched to a gene: 6. The length of the CDR3 is 14 residues. The germline V gene encodes CDR1 SNHLY and CDR2 FYNNEI. The CDR3 protein is CASSEQGEFAEAFF. CDR3 DNA: TGTGCCAGCAGTGAACAGGGGGAATTCGCTGAAGCTTTCTTT.

The chain couples TRBV12-3 or TRBV12-4 to TRBJ1-5, with TRBD1 matching over 7 bases. The V gene end was trimmed by 5 bases and the J gene end by 9 bases; junction bases not matched to a gene: 10. The CDR3 extends over 14 amino acids. The CDR3 protein is CASSADRACRPQHF. Here the CDR3 DNA reads TGTGCCAGCAGTGCTGACAGGGCGTGTAGGCCCCAGCATTTT.

At least ten counts were recorded for this clonotype. This chain links TRBV29-1 with TRBJ2-5; no firm D call. The germline gives CDR1 SQVTM, CDR2 ANQGSEA. This CDR3 spans 13 amino acids. The V and J ends lost 4 bases and 6 bases respectively, with 15 bases between them. The CDR3 spells CSVGPWVGKTQYF. The CDR3 DNA reads as TGCAGCGTTGGGCCCTGGGTAGGGAAGACCCAGTACTTC.

The chain has TRBV24-1 and TRBJ2-7, with 8 bases matching TRBD2. With V trimmed by 5 bases and J by 4 bases, 6 bases remained unmatched. Germline CDR1 KGHDR, CDR2 SFDVKD. The CDR3 spans 14 residues. The CDR3 region has the DNA TGTGCCACCAGTGTCGGGACTAGTCTGTACGAGCAGTACTTC. This gives the protein CATSVGTSLYEQYF.

Ten or more counts support this clonotype. The chain links TRBV5-1 to TRBJ2-7; tentatively, D is TRBD2 (5 bases). The CDR3 loop spans 15 amino acids. The germline V and J ends were trimmed by 0 bases and 6 bases, with 16 bases remaining between them. Germline V CDR1 and CDR2: SGHRS, YFSETQ. In nucleotides, the CDR3 is TGCGCCAGCAGCTTGGGACTACCCGACCCCTTCGAGCAGTACTTC. Translating gives CASSLGLPDPFEQYF.

In the case of this clonotype: Since a much larger clone is just one base distant, this may be a read error. The rearrangement links TRBV10-3 to TRBJ1-3; D remains unclear. The CDR3 covers 15 residues. Germline V gives CDR1 ENHRY, CDR2 SYGVKD. In DNA, the CDR3 is TGTGCCAGCAGTGATCAGGTCGGCTCTGGAAACACCATATATTTT. Translating gives CASSDQVGSGNTIYF.

The V gene is TRBV2, the J gene TRBJ1-4; D possibly corresponds to TRBD1 (5 bases). The V end was cut by 0 bases, the J end by 2 bases, with 19 bases between. Germline V lookup: CDR1 SNHLY, CDR2 FYNNEI. CDR3 length: 19 residues. This CDR3 is CASSEALRDSLITNEKLFF. CDR3 sequence (DNA): TGTGCCAGCAGTGAAGCGCTTCGAGACAGCCTTATCACTAATGAAAAACTGTTTTTT.

There are many counts of this clonotype. In DNA, the CDR3 is TGTGCCAGCGGCTGTGAGCGAGGCTATGGCTACACCTTC. Amino acid sequence: CASGCERGYGYTF. This chain connects TRBV7-9 to TRBJ1-2; D is unresolved. Germline CDR1 and CDR2: SEHNR and FQNEAQ (reference sequence). Trimming pared 8 bases from V and 4 bases from J, leaving 14 bases between. CDR3 length: 13 residues.

This clonotype was counted between two and nine times. This sequence joins TRBV3-1 and TRBJ2-7, with a tentative D call TRBD2 (6 bases). The CDR3 contains 14 residues. V was cut by 1 base and J by 2 bases, with 9 bases left in between. Germline-derived CDR1 and CDR2 are LGHDT and YNNKEL (reference sequence). This CDR3 is CASSQGGGTYEQYF. CDR3 bases: TGTGCCAGCAGCCAAGGGGGAGGAACCTACGAGCAGTACTTC.

This clonotype was counted a few times. This sequence joins TRBV6-1 and TRBJ2-7; tentatively, D is TRBD1 (5 bases). Looked up from germline, CDR1 is MNHNS and CDR2 is SASEGT. The CDR3 totals 14 residues. Trimming stripped 0 bases from V and 2 bases from J, with 8 bases between. The CDR3 sequence is CASSEASGPYEQYF. DNA for the CDR3: TGTGCCAGCAGTGAAGCATCAGGGCCCTACGAGCAGTACTTC.

The chain couples TRBV30 to TRBJ1-2, with TRBD1 identical over 7 bases. Germline V gives CDR1 GTSNPN, CDR2 SVGIG (reference sequence). Unmatched junction bases numbered 7, after V lost 4 bases and J lost 5 bases. This CDR3 region has 13 residues. CDR3 in DNA: TGTGCCTGGAAAAGGGGGCCGGAATATGGCTACACCTTC. The encoded protein is CAWKRGPEYGYTF.

This clonotype was seen repeatedly, ten times or more. The chain carries TRBV4-3 and TRBJ2-5, with D possibly matching TRBD1 (6 bases). Trimming took 0 bases from V and 5 from J, leaving 22 bases between them. Germline-derived CDR1 and CDR2 are LGHNA and YSLEER. The CDR3 extends over 18 amino acids. The CDR3, as DNA: TGCGCCAGCAGCCAAGATTGGGGCAAACAGGGATTTCGGGAGACCCAGTACTTC. As protein: CASSQDWGKQGFRETQYF.

The chain combines TRBV14 with TRBJ2-6; 8 nucleotides agree with TRBD1. Per the germline V gene, CDR1 is SGHDN and CDR2 is FVKESK. The CDR3 has 16 amino acids. With V trimmed by 3 bases and J by 2 bases, 3 bases remained unmatched. CDR3: CASSQTGAPGANVLTF. In nucleotides, the CDR3 is TGTGCCAGCAGCCAGACAGGGGCCCCTGGGGCCAACGTCCTGACTTTC.

This clonotype was detected a few times. The V and J genes are TRBV20-1 and TRBJ1-3; D call uncertain. The CDR3 contains 12 residues. V shed 0 bases and J shed 8 bases, with 8 bases lying between them. CDR1 is DFQATT and CDR2 is SNEGSKA in the germline V gene (reference sequence). Here the CDR3 reads CSARDRSDTIYF. The DNA for the CDR3 is TGCAGTGCTAGAGACCGGTCGGACACCATATATTTT.